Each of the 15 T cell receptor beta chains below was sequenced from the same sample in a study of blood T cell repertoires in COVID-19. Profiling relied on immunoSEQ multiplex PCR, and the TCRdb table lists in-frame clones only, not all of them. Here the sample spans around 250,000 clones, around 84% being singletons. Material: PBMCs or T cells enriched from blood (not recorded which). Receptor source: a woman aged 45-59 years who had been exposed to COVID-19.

CDR3 nucleotide sequence: TGTGCCAGCAGTGAAGGTCTAGCGCAGTACTTC. Amino acids: CASSEGLAQYF. V and J are TRBV25-1 and TRBJ2-7; maybe TRBD2 (5 bases). Germline assignment: CDR1 MGHDK and CDR2 SYGVNS. CDR3 size: 11 residues. Trimming took off 2 bases at V and 9 bases at J, with 8 bases between the two ends.

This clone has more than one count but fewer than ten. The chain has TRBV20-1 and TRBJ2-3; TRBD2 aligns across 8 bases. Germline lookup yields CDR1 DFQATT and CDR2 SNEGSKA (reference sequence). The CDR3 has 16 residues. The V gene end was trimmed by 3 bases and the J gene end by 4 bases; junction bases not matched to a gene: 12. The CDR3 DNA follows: TGCAGTGCTAGTGTCCGTCGAGCGGGGGAGGCAGATACGCAGTATTTT. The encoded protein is CSASVRRAGEADTQYF.

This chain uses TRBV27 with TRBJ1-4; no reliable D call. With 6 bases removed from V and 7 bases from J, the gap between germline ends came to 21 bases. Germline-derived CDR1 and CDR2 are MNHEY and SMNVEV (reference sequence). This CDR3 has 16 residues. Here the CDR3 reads CASSPFAIDILEKLFF. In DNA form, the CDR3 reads TGTGCCAGCAGCCCTTTTGCGATCGACATTCTTGAAAAACTGTTTTTT. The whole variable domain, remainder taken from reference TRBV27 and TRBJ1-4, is EAQVTQNPRYLITVTGKKLTVTCSQNMNHEYMSWYRQDPGLGLRQIYYSMNVEVTDKGDVPEGYKVSRKEKRNFPLILESPSPNQTSLYFCASSPFAIDILEKLFFGSGTQLSVL.

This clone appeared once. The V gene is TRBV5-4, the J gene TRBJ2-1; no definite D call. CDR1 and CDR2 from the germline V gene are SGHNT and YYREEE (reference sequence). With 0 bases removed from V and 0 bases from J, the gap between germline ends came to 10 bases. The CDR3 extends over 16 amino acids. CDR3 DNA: TGTGCCAGCAGCTTGGTCCCCACAAGCTCCTACAATGAGCAGTTCTTC. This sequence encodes CASSLVPTSSYNEQFF.

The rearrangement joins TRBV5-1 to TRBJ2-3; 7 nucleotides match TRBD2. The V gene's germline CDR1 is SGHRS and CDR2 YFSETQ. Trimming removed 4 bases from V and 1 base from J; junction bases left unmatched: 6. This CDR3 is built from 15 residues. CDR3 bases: TGCGCCAGCAGCACCATCCGGGGGGGCACAGATACGCAGTATTTT. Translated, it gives CASSTIRGGTDTQYF.

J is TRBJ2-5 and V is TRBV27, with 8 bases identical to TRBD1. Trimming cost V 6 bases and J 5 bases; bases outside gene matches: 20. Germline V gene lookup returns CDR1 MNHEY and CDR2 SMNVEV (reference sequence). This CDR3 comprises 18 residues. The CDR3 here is CASRHSRDRHHLRETQYF. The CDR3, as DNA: TGTGCCAGCAGACACAGCCGGGACAGGCACCACCTCAGGGAGACCCAGTACTTC.

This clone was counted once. In DNA form, the CDR3 reads TGTGCCAGCATTAGCCAGGGGCAGTCTAACTATGGCTACACCTTC. Its translation: CASISQGQSNYGYTF. V and J are TRBV6-6 and TRBJ1-2; D may be TRBD1 (6 bases). Germline V gene data show CDR1 as MNHNY and CDR2 as SVGAGI (reference sequence). Deletions cut 7 bases from V and 0 bases from J, with 15 bases between. The CDR3 consists of 15 residues.

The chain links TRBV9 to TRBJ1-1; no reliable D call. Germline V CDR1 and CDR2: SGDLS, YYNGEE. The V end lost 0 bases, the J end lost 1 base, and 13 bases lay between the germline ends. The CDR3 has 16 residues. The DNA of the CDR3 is TGTGCCAGCAGCGTAGTCGGCGGCCCCGCGAACACTGAAGCTTTCTTT. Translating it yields CASSVVGGPANTEAFF.

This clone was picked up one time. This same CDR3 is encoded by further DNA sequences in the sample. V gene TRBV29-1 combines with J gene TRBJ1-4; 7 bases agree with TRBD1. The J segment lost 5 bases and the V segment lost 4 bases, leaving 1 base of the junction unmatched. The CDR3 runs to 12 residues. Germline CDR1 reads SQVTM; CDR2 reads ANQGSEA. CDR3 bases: TGCAGCGTTGGACAGGGAAATGAAAAACTGTTTTTT. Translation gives CSVGQGNEKLFF. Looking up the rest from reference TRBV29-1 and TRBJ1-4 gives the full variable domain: SAVISQKPSRDICQRGTSLTIQCQVDSQVTMMFWYRQQPGQSLTLIATANQGSEATYESGFVIDKFPISRPNLTFSTLTVSNMSPEDSSIYLCSVGQGNEKLFFGSGTQLSVL.

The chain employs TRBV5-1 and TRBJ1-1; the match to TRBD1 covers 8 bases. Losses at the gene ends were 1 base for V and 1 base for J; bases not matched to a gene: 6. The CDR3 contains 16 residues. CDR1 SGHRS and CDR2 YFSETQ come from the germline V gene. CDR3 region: CASSLMRQGANTEAFF. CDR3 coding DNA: TGCGCCAGCAGCTTGATGAGGCAGGGGGCGAACACTGAAGCTTTCTTT.

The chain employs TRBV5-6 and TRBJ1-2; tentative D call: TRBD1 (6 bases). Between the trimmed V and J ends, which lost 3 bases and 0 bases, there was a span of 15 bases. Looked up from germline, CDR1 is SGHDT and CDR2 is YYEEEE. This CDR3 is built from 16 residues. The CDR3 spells CASSSLLQGPNYGYTF. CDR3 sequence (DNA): TGTGCCAGCAGCTCTCTACTACAGGGCCCTAACTATGGCTACACCTTC.

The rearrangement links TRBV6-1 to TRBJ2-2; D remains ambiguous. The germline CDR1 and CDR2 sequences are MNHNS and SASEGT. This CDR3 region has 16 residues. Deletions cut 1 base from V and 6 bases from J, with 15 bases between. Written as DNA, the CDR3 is TGTGCCAGCAGTGAAGATCCCCAGTACGGAGCCGGGGAGCTGTTTTTT. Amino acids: CASSEDPQYGAGELFF.

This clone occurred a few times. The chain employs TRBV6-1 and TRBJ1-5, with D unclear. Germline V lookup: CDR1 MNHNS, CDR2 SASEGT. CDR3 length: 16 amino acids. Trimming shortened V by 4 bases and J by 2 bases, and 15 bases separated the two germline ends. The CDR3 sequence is CASSGGGSRGNQPQHF. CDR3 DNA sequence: TGTGCCAGCAGTGGAGGTGGGTCGAGAGGCAATCAGCCCCAGCATTTT.

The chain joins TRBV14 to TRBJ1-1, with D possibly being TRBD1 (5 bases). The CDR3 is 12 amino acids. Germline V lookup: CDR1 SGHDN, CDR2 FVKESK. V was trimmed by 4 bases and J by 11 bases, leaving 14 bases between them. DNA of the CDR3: TGTGCCAGCAGCCCGAGGGAGGGACGGGCTTTCTTT. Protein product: CASSPREGRAFF.

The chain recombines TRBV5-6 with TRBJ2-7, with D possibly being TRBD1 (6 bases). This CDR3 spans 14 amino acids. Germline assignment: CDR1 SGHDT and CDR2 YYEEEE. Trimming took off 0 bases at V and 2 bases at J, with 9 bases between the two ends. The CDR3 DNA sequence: TGTGCCAGCAGCTTGGCCGGGACAACCTACGAGCAGTACTTC. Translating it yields CASSLAGTTYEQYF.